This TCR beta chain came from a study of cytomegalovirus exposure and HLA in healthy donors. Study outcomes and limitations: One variant, a missense change in DCLRE1C, was linked in a later analysis to TCR beta V- and J-gene trimming. High sensitivity and specificity were reportedly achieved when the classifier diagnosed cytomegalovirus status. It was in a later analysis that TCR association rates were seen to vary by HLA locus, highest for DRB1 and lowest for HLA-C.

Details on this clone: Its antigen is not identified.

In the PCR, 60 Vbeta and 13 Jbeta primers were used. Here immunoSEQ multiplex PCR was the method, and the copy in TCRdb shows in-frame clones only, minus some. The table includes a few hundred thousand clones, roughly 80% detected once. V lost 4 bases and J 8 bases, leaving 13 bases between the germline ends. Germline V CDR1 and CDR2: SGDLS, YYNGEE. The CDR3 has 13 amino acids. The clonotype originates from a man aged 25-45 years in good health and CMV-seronegative. Sequenced input: PBMCs. The chain links TRBV9 to TRBJ2-1; the D gene is possibly TRBD1 (6 bases). DNA of the CDR3: TGTGCCAGCAGCCCCCGGACAGCCGATGAGCAGTTCTTC. Translated: CASSPRTADEQFF.